Shown below are 26 T cell receptor beta chains from a single sample sequenced in a study of technical replicates of blood from a handful of donors. Profiling relied on immunoSEQ multiplex PCR, and the TCRdb table lists in-frame clones only, not all of them. In the table there are approximately 85,000 clones, 94% of which are singletons. Sequencing was carried out using T cells isolated from PBMCs. All receptors derive from a human donor in good health.

V usage is TRBV7-9 and J usage is TRBJ2-5; TRBD2 might be the D (5 bases). The CDR3 contains 13 residues. V was cut by 8 bases and J by 5 bases, with 15 bases left in between. Germline V gene sequence: CDR1 SEHNR, CDR2 FQNEAQ (reference sequence). The CDR3 DNA is TGTGCCAGCCCGGCCCCCCGAGGGGAGACCCAGTACTTC. This encodes CASPAPRGETQYF.

This sequence joins TRBV14 and TRBJ2-1; TRBD2 aligns across 13 bases. The CDR3 consists of 15 residues. Germline trimming cut 5 bases from V and 8 bases from J; bases unmatched to any gene: 6. Per germline, CDR1 SGHDN and CDR2 FVKESK. The CDR3 nucleotides read TGTGCCAGCAGCTATACTAGCGGGGGGGCCGATGAGCAGTTCTTC. It codes for CASSYTSGGADEQFF.

This rearrangement joins TRBV10-3 to TRBJ2-6; D not resolved. CDR3 length equals 16 residues. V lost 0 bases, J lost 0 bases, and 6 bases lay in between. From germline, CDR1 is ENHRY and CDR2 SYGVKD. The CDR3 loop is CAISESESSGANVLTF. The CDR3 region has the DNA TGTGCCATCAGTGAGTCGGAGAGCTCTGGGGCCAACGTCCTGACTTTC.

This clone was seen just once. The V call is TRBV28, the J call TRBJ1-2; 9 bases map to TRBD1. From germline, CDR1 is MDHEN and CDR2 SYDVKM. The CDR3 has 13 amino acids. After removal of 7 bases from V and 4 bases from J, the junction contained 4 bases not matched to a gene. The CDR3 is CASTTGGLYGYTF. CDR3 DNA: TGTGCCAGCACCACAGGGGGCCTCTATGGCTACACCTTC.

This clone came up a few times. This chain joins TRBV10-1 and TRBJ2-2; D not certain. The CDR3 spans 13 residues. CDR1 WNHNN and CDR2 SYGVQD come from the germline V gene (reference sequence). V lost 6 bases and J 13 bases, leaving 18 bases between the germline ends. CDR3 in DNA: TGCGCCAGCAGAGAAACCTTACTTATGCCGCTGTTTTTT. Translated: CASRETLLMPLFF.

For the CDR3, the DNA is TGTGCCAGCAGTGAAGCTTTTGCAGGGGTAACCAATGAGCAGTTCTTC. It yields the protein CASSEAFAGVTNEQFF. The gene calls are TRBV2 and TRBJ2-1; possibly TRBD1 for D (6 bases). The CDR3 length is 16 residues. Trimming removed 0 bases from V and 6 bases from J, with 15 bases in between. The V gene's germline CDR1 is SNHLY and CDR2 FYNNEI.

This rearrangement joins TRBV6-5 to TRBJ1-5; D unresolved. The CDR3 runs 14 residues. Deletions cut 2 bases from V and 2 bases from J, with 7 bases between. CDR1 MNHEY and CDR2 SVGAGI come from the germline V gene. CDR3 protein: CASSYGAGNQPQHF. The CDR3 DNA follows: TGTGCCAGCAGTTACGGTGCAGGCAATCAGCCCCAGCATTTT.

The chain combines TRBV10-1 with TRBJ1-3; a possible D gene is TRBD1 (5 bases). Germline V CDR1 and CDR2: WNHNN, SYGVQD (reference sequence). CDR3 length equals 14 residues. The V and J ends lost 4 bases and 2 bases respectively, with 9 bases between them. CDR3 sequence (DNA): TGCGCCAGCAGTGCCGGGGGAACTGGAAACACCATATATTTT. This sequence encodes CASSAGGTGNTIYF.

The J gene is TRBJ1-2, the V gene TRBV13, with a weak D call TRBD1 (5 bases). V was cut by 6 bases and J by 7 bases, with 18 bases left in between. Germline CDR1 is PRHDT and CDR2 is FYEKMQ (reference sequence). This CDR3 has 14 residues. The CDR3 loop is CASSPGGVYSGYTF. The CDR3 region has the DNA TGTGCCAGCAGTCCCGGGGGGGTATACTCTGGCTACACCTTC.

J is TRBJ1-4 and V is TRBV5-1, with 7 bases lining up with TRBD1. This CDR3 comprises 14 residues. In germline, CDR1 is SGHRS, CDR2 YFSETQ. V lost 2 bases to trimming and J lost 8 bases; unmatched junction nucleotides: 6. This CDR3 reads CASSFGTVGEKLFF. CDR3 DNA: TGCGCCAGCAGCTTCGGGACAGTGGGGGAAAAACTGTTTTTT.

This sequence joins TRBV6-5 and TRBJ2-4, with a possible D match to TRBD2 (6 bases). Germline values: CDR1 MNHEY, CDR2 SVGAGI. V lost 2 bases to trimming and J lost 0 bases, with 11 bases between them. There are 16 residues in the CDR3. DNA of the CDR3: TGTGCCAGCAGTTACCGGGGGTTCCTAGCCAAAAACATTCAGTACTTC. Translated: CASSYRGFLAKNIQYF.

The V and J genes are TRBV5-4 and TRBJ1-1, with D possibly matching TRBD1 (6 bases). V lost 1 base and J lost 8, with 18 bases in between. Germline CDR1 and CDR2: SGHNT and YYREEE (reference sequence). The CDR3 runs to 15 residues. CDR3 sequence (DNA): TGTGCCAGCAGCTTGCCGAGAACGGGACACCTAGAAGCTTTCTTT. Translating gives CASSLPRTGHLEAFF.

The V call is TRBV19, the J call TRBJ2-1; D might be TRBD1 (5 bases). The CDR3 length is 14 residues. Trimming cost V 0 bases and J 5 bases, with 8 bases left between them. CDR1 and CDR2 (germline): LNHDA, SQIVND (reference sequence). The CDR3 nucleotides are TGTGCCAGTAGTATAGATACAGGCAACAATGAGCAGTTCTTC. This sequence encodes CASSIDTGNNEQFF.

The chain employs TRBV30 and TRBJ2-5; D might be TRBD1 (6 bases). CDR1 is GTSNPN and CDR2 is SVGIG in the germline V gene (reference sequence). The CDR3 is 12 amino acids. Deletions cut 4 bases from V and 2 bases from J, with 8 bases between. The CDR3 protein is CAWMRGQETQYF. DNA for the CDR3: TGTGCCTGGATGAGGGGGCAAGAGACCCAGTACTTC.

The genes are TRBV10-3 and TRBJ2-4; 8 bases are shared with TRBD2. CDR1 and CDR2 (germline): ENHRY, SYGVKD. Trimming took 10 bases from V and 4 from J; bases not matched to a gene: 12. The CDR3 is 15 residues long. The CDR3 reads CATGLDDVSKNIQYF. The CDR3, as DNA: TGTGCCACGGGACTAGATGATGTTAGTAAAAACATTCAGTACTTC.

The chain links TRBV6-1 to TRBJ2-1; 11 bases align to TRBD2. Germline V lookup: CDR1 MNHNS, CDR2 SASEGT. This CDR3 has 17 amino acids. With 3 bases clipped from V and 8 bases from J, the junction kept 12 bases outside the gene matches. The CDR3 DNA is TGTGCCAGCAGTGAGGCCGTAGCGGGGGGGCCGGGAGATGAGCAGTTCTTC. This sequence encodes CASSEAVAGGPGDEQFF.

In this sample, this clone turned up once. The J gene is TRBJ2-5, the V gene TRBV4-1; TRBD2 matches 10 bases. The CDR3 is made up of 17 amino acids. Unmatched junction bases numbered 15, after V lost 4 bases and J lost 7 bases. Germline V gives CDR1 MGHRA, CDR2 YSYEKL. This chain's CDR3 is CASSLRGGGLAGVTQYF. The CDR3 nucleotides are TGCGCCAGCAGCCTAAGAGGGGGTGGGCTAGCGGGAGTGACCCAGTACTTC.

This clone has just one count. This chain connects TRBV7-8 to TRBJ2-7; 7 nucleotides line up with TRBD1. Losses at the gene ends were 4 bases for V and 0 bases for J; bases not matched to a gene: 6. There are 15 residues in the CDR3. Germline V gene lookup returns CDR1 SGHVS and CDR2 FQNEAQ. The CDR3 loop is CASSYRDRGSYEQYF. The DNA for the CDR3 is TGTGCCAGCAGCTACCGGGACAGAGGCTCCTACGAGCAGTACTTC.

The V gene is TRBV5-4, the J gene TRBJ1-2; D is uncertain. This CDR3 contains 14 residues. Germline V gene data show CDR1 as SGHNT and CDR2 as YYREEE (reference sequence). The germline V and J ends were trimmed by 0 bases and 3 bases, with 9 bases remaining between them. The CDR3 bases are TGTGCCAGCAGCTTGGGCAGGTACCACTATGGCTACACCTTC. Residues: CASSLGRYHYGYTF.

J is TRBJ2-5 and V is TRBV5-1; 8 nucleotides match TRBD1. Germline CDR1 and CDR2: SGHRS and YFSETQ. The V segment lost 2 bases and the J segment 5 bases; nucleotides outside the gene matches: 5. The CDR3 loop spans 14 amino acids. The DNA for the CDR3 is TGCGCCAGCAGCTTACAGACAGGGGCGGAGACCCAGTACTTC. It specifies CASSLQTGAETQYF.

The rearrangement uses TRBV2 and TRBJ2-3, with TRBD2 matching 12 bases. Losses at the gene ends were 6 bases for V and 4 bases for J; bases not matched to a gene: 2. The CDR3 covers 14 residues. Germline-derived CDR1 and CDR2 are SNHLY and FYNNEI. For the CDR3, the DNA is TGTGCCAGCAGCCCTAGCGGGGGGGCAGATACGCAGTATTTT. Its translation is CASSPSGGADTQYF.

The chain uses TRBV19 and TRBJ1-1; D possibly corresponds to TRBD1 (6 bases). The germline CDR1 and CDR2 sequences are LNHDA and SQIVND (reference sequence). V lost 0 bases and J lost 0, with 14 bases in between. This CDR3 spans 17 amino acids. This CDR3 is CASSIDLTGLLNTEAFF. DNA of the CDR3: TGTGCCAGTAGTATAGATTTAACAGGGTTGTTGAACACTGAAGCTTTCTTT.

This rearrangement joins TRBV4-1 to TRBJ1-5, with D perhaps matching TRBD1 (6 bases). Deletions cut 0 bases from V and 6 bases from J, with 6 bases between. CDR3 length equals 13 residues. Germline values: CDR1 MGHRA, CDR2 YSYEKL. This CDR3 reads CASSQETGQPQHF. DNA of the CDR3: TGCGCCAGCAGCCAAGAGACAGGTCAGCCCCAGCATTTT.

The chain has TRBV27 and TRBJ1-5, with TRBD1 matching over 10 bases. The CDR3 sequence is 16 residues long. Germline trimming cut 5 bases from V and 2 bases from J; bases unmatched to any gene: 6. In germline, CDR1 is MNHEY, CDR2 SMNVEV (reference sequence). CDR3: CASSPSTGGGNQPQHF. The CDR3 DNA reads as TGTGCCAGCAGTCCCTCGACAGGGGGCGGCAATCAGCCCCAGCATTTT.

The gene calls are TRBV7-8 and TRBJ2-7; 7 nucleotides agree with TRBD1. V was clipped by 0 bases and J by 3 bases; unmatched bases: 2. In germline, CDR1 is SGHVS, CDR2 FQNEAQ. CDR3 size: 14 residues. CDR3 in amino acids: CASSLARTGYEQYF. In DNA, the CDR3 is TGTGCCAGCAGCTTAGCGAGGACAGGCTACGAGCAGTACTTC.

CDR3 residues: CASSLVAGTSGDTQYF. In DNA form, the CDR3 reads TGCGCCAGCAGCTTGGTGGCCGGGACTAGCGGAGATACGCAGTATTTT. The V gene is TRBV5-1, the J gene TRBJ2-3, with 11 positions matching TRBD2. The CDR3 is made up of 16 amino acids. Germline loops: CDR1 SGHRS, CDR2 YFSETQ. Germline trimming cut 0 bases from V and 5 bases from J; bases unmatched to any gene: 5.